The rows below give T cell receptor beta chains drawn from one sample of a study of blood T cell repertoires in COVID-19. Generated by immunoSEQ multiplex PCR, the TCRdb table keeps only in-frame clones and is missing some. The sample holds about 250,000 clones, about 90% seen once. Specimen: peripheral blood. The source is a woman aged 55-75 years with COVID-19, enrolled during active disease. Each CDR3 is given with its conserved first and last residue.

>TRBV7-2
CASSVRREQYF
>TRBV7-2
CASRYSPGQGYEQYF
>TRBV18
CASSQGTSGGHNEQFF
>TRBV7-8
CASSSAPDQPQHF
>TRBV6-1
CASSAQRGSGANVLTF
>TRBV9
CASSVAWGDTEAFF
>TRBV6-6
CASSYGTANYGYTF
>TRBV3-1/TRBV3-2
CASRGLDQETQYF
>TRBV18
CASSTGTDTQYF
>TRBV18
CASSSSGTGYYEQYF
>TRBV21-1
CASSKANRAYEQYF
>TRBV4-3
CASSTSGLYNEQFF
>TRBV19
CASSMEGRDNQPQHF
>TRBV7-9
CASSLAGEGQGAFF
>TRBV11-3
CASSLGGGGAYNEQFF
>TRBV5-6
CASSLGQGETGELFF
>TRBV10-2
CASSEGAKNSPLHF